This is a list of T cell receptor beta chains from one sample in a study of memory CD4+ T cells and cytomegalovirus serostatus. TCRdb keeps only in-frame clones here, not all; method: immunoSEQ multiplex PCR. This sample has roughly 40,000 clones; roughly 80% occur once, and the top ten carry 0.78%. Sequencing used memory CD4+ T cells from blood. These receptor sequences come from an adult in good health and CMV-seronegative. Each CDR3 is given with its conserved first and last residue. The order of the fields is CDR3 length, D gene, clone size, V gene, J gene, CDR3 DNA, CDR3 protein. D genes are given only for firm matches. Rows may omit the clone size; those that give it use once, few, many or a size class.

12	TRBD1	-	TRBV19	TRBJ1-5	TGTGCCAGCGGGACAGGAAATCAGCCCCAGCATTTT	CASGTGNQPQHF
14	-	-	TRBV6-1	TRBJ1-1	TGTGCCAGCGTGAGCGGGCTTAGGAACACTGAAGCTTTCTTT	CASVSGLRNTEAFF
13	-	-	TRBV5-1	TRBJ1-5	TGCGCCAGCAGCTTGGGCTTTGAGCAGCCCCAGCATTTT	CASSLGFEQPQHF
16	-	-	TRBV5-1	TRBJ2-5	TGCGCCAGCAGCTATGGGACGAGGGGTGAGGGAGAGACCCAGTACTTC	CASSYGTRGEGETQYF
15	TRBD2	-	TRBV30	TRBJ2-3	TGTGCCTGGAGCCATAGCGGGGGGTTCACAGATACGCAGTATTTT	CAWSHSGGFTDTQYF
14	-	few	TRBV5-1	TRBJ1-1	TGCGCCAGCAGCTTGGAACCAGCTCGACCTGAAGCTTTCTTT	CASSLEPARPEAFF
20	-	-	TRBV4-2	TRBJ2-4	TGTGCCAGCAGCCAATCGGCGATACAGGGACCTAAAGATCCGCGAAACATTCAGTACTTC	CASSQSAIQGPKDPRNIQYF
15	-	-	TRBV19	TRBJ1-2	TGTGCCAGTAGGGTCGGGCAGGAGCGAAACTATGGCTACACCTTC	CASRVGQERNYGYTF
12	-	-	TRBV9	TRBJ1-2	TGTGCCAGCAGCGCGGACAGACATGGCTACACCTTC	CASSADRHGYTF
16	-	-	TRBV5-6	TRBJ1-5	TGTGCCAGCAGCTTTGGCGCAGGGGTGAACAATCAGCCCCAGCATTTT	CASSFGAGVNNQPQHF
12	-	-	TRBV7-2	TRBJ1-1	TGTGCCAGCAGCCCAGGGGACACTGAAGCTTTCTTT	CASSPGDTEAFF
15	-	-	TRBV30	TRBJ2-3	TGTGCCTGGAGGGGTTCCGGCACGCGGGGAGATACGCAGTATTTT	CAWRGSGTRGDTQYF
15	-	-	TRBV18	TRBJ2-1	TGTGCCAGCTCACCCACACCGGGGAACCTCAATGAGCAGTTCTTC	CASSPTPGNLNEQFF
15	TRBD2	-	TRBV7-2	TRBJ2-7	TGTGCCAGCAGCTTAGATGCTAGCGGGGCCTACGAGCAGTACTTC	CASSLDASGAYEQYF
15	-	-	TRBV6-5	TRBJ1-5	TGTGCCAGCAGTTCCCGCCTGGGTAGCAATCAGCCCCAGCATTTT	CASSSRLGSNQPQHF
16	TRBD1	-	TRBV6-4	TRBJ1-2	TGTGCCAGCAGCGACACGGGGACAGGCAGGGTCTATGGCTACACCTTC	CASSDTGTGRVYGYTF
13	-	-	TRBV2	TRBJ1-2	TGTGCCAGCAGTGAAGGTGCTAACTATGGCTACACCTTC	CASSEGANYGYTF
18	TRBD1	medium-sized	TRBV27	TRBJ2-5	TGTGCCAGCAGAGTTTCGCCCTGGCCAGGGACAGGGCCCGAGACCCAGTACTTC	CASRVSPWPGTGPETQYF
15	-	few	TRBV2	TRBJ1-6	TGTGCCAGCAGTGTGGGACGGCCCTATAATTCACCCCTCCACTTT	CASSVGRPYNSPLHF
19	TRBD2	-	TRBV7-2	TRBJ2-5	TGTGCCAGCAGCTTCTCCGGGACTAGCGGGGGGGCTGTTTGGGAGACCCAGTACTTC	CASSFSGTSGGAVWETQYF
15	TRBD1	-	TRBV6-5	TRBJ2-7	TGTGCCAGCAGTTCGACAGGGAACGGCGGCTACGAGCAGTACTTC	CASSSTGNGGYEQYF
13	TRBD1	-	TRBV7-9	TRBJ1-2	TGTGCCAGCAGCCGCGGGACAGGAGATGGCTACACCTTC	CASSRGTGDGYTF
16	-	-	TRBV7-9	TRBJ1-6	TGTGCCAGCAGCAAAGAAACGGGGGGTCCTAATTCACCCCTCCACTTT	CASSKETGGPNSPLHF
14	-	-	TRBV2	TRBJ2-2	TGTGCCAGCAGTGTCCGCCCTCAGGACGGGGAGCTGTTTTTT	CASSVRPQDGELFF
13	TRBD1	once	TRBV6-6	TRBJ1-6	TGTGCCAGCGGAGGGACAGAGCATCCACCCCTCCACTTT	CASGGTEHPPLHF
12	-	-	TRBV30	TRBJ1-1	TGTGCCTGGAGTATATGGAGGGGTGAAGCTTTCTTT	CAWSIWRGEAFF
13	-	-	TRBV18	TRBJ2-7	TGTGCCAGCTCACCGACGGAGGTTTACGAGCAGTACTTC	CASSPTEVYEQYF
14	-	-	TRBV7-9	TRBJ1-1	TGTGCCAGCAGCTTACAAGGGGAGAACACTGAAGCTTTCTTT	CASSLQGENTEAFF
14	TRBD1	-	TRBV2	TRBJ1-1	TGTGCCAGCAGCCTGGACAGGGAGGGCACTGAAGCTTTCTTT	CASSLDREGTEAFF
12	TRBD1	-	TRBV7-9	TRBJ1-2	TGTGCCAGCAGTAGGACAGGCTATGGCTACACCTTC	CASSRTGYGYTF
16	-	-	TRBV4-2	TRBJ1-2	TGTGCCAGCAGCCAAGTCTCTCAAGGAGGGGGTTATGGCTACACCTTC	CASSQVSQGGGYGYTF
15	TRBD2	-	TRBV6-5	TRBJ2-5	TGTGCCAGCAGCCGCTCGGGACTAGAGTCAGAGACCCAGTACTTC	CASSRSGLESETQYF
15	-	-	TRBV2	TRBJ1-4	TGTGCCAGCAGTGAACAGGGCAGAGTTAATGAAAAACTGTTTTTT	CASSEQGRVNEKLFF
15	-	once	TRBV10-3	TRBJ2-3	TGTGCCATCAGGGCAAGCGGAGGGGGCACAGATACGCAGTATTTT	CAIRASGGGTDTQYF
14	-	once	TRBV7-9	TRBJ1-2	TGTGCCAGCAGCTTAGCGCACAGGAACTATGGCTACACCTTC	CASSLAHRNYGYTF
14	-	-	TRBV5-6	TRBJ1-6	TGTGCCAGCAGCCCGGGAGGCGTAAATTCACCCCTCCACTTT	CASSPGGVNSPLHF
12	-	once	TRBV6-5	TRBJ2-2	TGTGCCAGCGCTTCGAACACCGGGGAGCTGTTTTTT	CASASNTGELFF
13	TRBD1	-	TRBV7-7	TRBJ2-5	TGTGCTAGCAGCCGGACAGGGCAAGAGACCCAGTACTTC	CASSRTGQETQYF
14	-	-	TRBV19	TRBJ2-2	TGTGCCAGTAGTCCGAAGGGGGGCACCGGGGAGCTGTTTTTT	CASSPKGGTGELFF
17	TRBD1	-	TRBV2	TRBJ1-5	TGTGCCAGCAGCGCCGATCGACAGGGGGTTGTCGATCAGCCCCAGCATTTT	CASSADRQGVVDQPQHF